These 24 T cell receptor beta chains share one sample of origin, sequenced in a study of T cells in Graves' hyperthyroidism and ophthalmopathy. From RNA transcripts, TCR beta CDR3 regions were amplified. Primed by the HTBI set, a first-round RT-PCR was run on the TCR CDR3. TCRdb used MiXCR to reprocess the multiplex PCR reads, holding one entry per CDR3 protein. The top ten hold roughly 6.4% of the sample, which has 30,000 to 40,000 distinct CDR3 sequences, around 48% seen once. Specimen: blood. These TCRs come from a woman between 50 and 59 years old with Graves' hyperthyroidism that later progressed to Graves' ophthalmopathy.

Comments on this clonotype: A much larger clone lies one base from this, so it may be a read error. CDR3 sequence: CASSPTTFFGTIYF. The CDR3 nucleotides read TGTGCCAGCAGCCCCACCACTTTTTTTGGCACCATATATTTT. This rearrangement joins TRBV3-1 to TRBJ1-3; no definite D call. Germline V gives CDR1 LGHDT, CDR2 YNNKEL (reference sequence). The CDR3 sequence is 14 residues long. Trimming removed 4 bases at V and 9 bases at J, with 16 bases between.

This clonotype is medium-sized. CDR3 nucleotide sequence: TGTGCCAGCAGCGGTTTTGTCTCCTACGAGCAGTACTTC. Protein: CASSGFVSYEQYF. The chain is built from TRBV7-2 and TRBJ2-7; D gene ambiguous. CDR1 and CDR2 (germline): SGHTA, FQGNSA. The CDR3 is 13 amino acids. Deletions cut 5 bases from V and 0 bases from J, with 8 bases between.

The CDR3 region is CASSSGTGKYEQYF. The CDR3 nucleotides read TGTGCCAGCAGTTCCGGGACAGGGAAATACGAGCAGTACTTC. This rearrangement joins TRBV7-2 to TRBJ2-7; 9 bases are shared with TRBD1. After removal of 6 bases from V and 4 bases from J, the junction contained 7 bases not matched to a gene. The CDR3 sequence is 14 residues long. The V gene's germline CDR1 is SGHTA and CDR2 FQGNSA.

V gene TRBV11-3 combines with J gene TRBJ1-2; D unclear. In germline, CDR1 is SGHNT, CDR2 YENEEA. The CDR3 runs to 14 residues. V was trimmed by 5 bases and J by 7 bases, leaving 17 bases between them. The CDR3 nucleotides are TGTGCCAGCAGCCGAGATCATTGGGGAGGTGGCTACACCTTC. It codes for CASSRDHWGGGYTF.

With regard to this clonotype: The final CDR3 position lacks the conserved phenylalanine or tryptophan, pointing to a likely read error. This sequence joins TRBV5-1 and TRBJ2-5; 15 bases map to TRBD2. The CDR3 totals 15 residues. Per the germline V gene, CDR1 is SGHRS and CDR2 is YFSETQ. V dropped 2 bases and J dropped 5; count of bases not matched to a gene: 1. CDR3: CASSFGTSGRETQYL. DNA for the CDR3: TGCGCCAGCAGCTTCGGGACTAGCGGGAGGGAGACCCAGTACCTC.

The chain recombines TRBV15 with TRBJ2-7; D is undetermined. This CDR3 is built from 13 residues. V was clipped by 4 bases and J by 1 base, with 8 bases between them. Germline V gene lookup returns CDR1 LNHNV and CDR2 YYDKDF (reference sequence). The CDR3 DNA is TGTGCCACCAGCACTAGACAATCCTACGAGCAGTACTTC. Amino acid sequence: CATSTRQSYEQYF.

The V and J genes are TRBV7-9 and TRBJ2-3, with D perhaps matching TRBD1 or TRBD2 (5 bases each). The CDR3 runs to 14 residues. V was clipped by 0 bases and J by 8 bases, with 12 bases between them. Germline V lookup: CDR1 SEHNR, CDR2 FQNEAQ (reference sequence). The CDR3 DNA reads as TGTGCCAGCAGCTTAGCGGGGGAAGTAGGTACGCAGTATTTT. This sequence encodes CASSLAGEVGTQYF.

In the case of this clonotype: The junction departs from germline at one end; a sequencing error may be responsible. This chain links TRBV7-8 with TRBJ2-7; 9 positions match TRBD1. In germline, CDR1 is SGHVS, CDR2 FQNEAQ. CDR3 length: 15 amino acids. The CDR3 coding sequence is TGTGCCAGCAGCTTAATGGACAGGGGATCCGGGGAGCTGTACTTC. Its protein is CASSLMDRGSGELYF.

The table lists this clonotype with a count of one. V is TRBV7-9 and J is TRBJ2-7; TRBD2 matches 9 bases. The length of the CDR3 is 12 residues. Germline V gene lookup returns CDR1 SEHNR and CDR2 FQNEAQ (reference sequence). The V gene end was trimmed by 8 bases and the J gene end by 5 bases; junction bases not matched to a gene: 4. The CDR3 DNA reads TGTGCCAGCGAGCCTAGCGGGAACGAGCAGTACTTC. Its translation is CASEPSGNEQYF.

This clonotype was found once. Germline and junction disagree at one end, which may indicate a read error. This chain links TRBV20-1 with TRBJ1-2; D not certain. This CDR3 comprises 13 residues. Germline lookup yields CDR1 DFQATT and CDR2 SNEGSKA (reference sequence). The CDR3 nucleotides are TGCAGTGCTAGAGGTTCGCCAAACTATGGCTGCACCTTC. It codes for CSARGSPNYGCTF.

This clonotype was counted once. This rearrangement joins TRBV7-8 to TRBJ2-5; 8 bases match TRBD1. V was pared by 5 bases and J by 11 bases, with 16 bases of the junction left unmatched. CDR1 and CDR2 from the germline V gene are SGHVS and FQNEAQ. The CDR3 length is 15 residues. The chain's CDR3 is CASSLRRTGPLEQYF. The CDR3, as DNA: TGTGCCAGCAGCCTGCGCAGGACAGGGCCCCTGGAGCAGTACTTC.

Judged by abundance, this clonotype is medium-sized. V gene TRBV20-1 combines with J gene TRBJ2-7, with D tentatively TRBD2 (6 bases). The germline V gene has CDR1 DFQATT and CDR2 SNEGSKA (reference sequence). V lost 6 bases and J 3 bases, leaving 15 bases between the germline ends. CDR3 length: 13 amino acids. Here the CDR3 reads CSAKRLAHYEQYF. CDR3 DNA sequence: TGCAGTGCCAAAAGGCTAGCGCACTACGAGCAGTACTTC.

This clonotype was observed at least ten times. The chain combines TRBV6-5 with TRBJ2-1, with a possible D match to TRBD2 (6 bases). Per the germline V gene, CDR1 is MNHEY and CDR2 is SVGAGI. V gave up 6 bases and J gave up 11 bases, with 29 bases separating them. CDR3 size: 17 residues. The CDR3 coding sequence is TGTGCCAGCAGCCGAACCACCTCCGGGACTGGCGGCAACCAGCAGTTCTTC. Its translation is CASSRTTSGTGGNQQFF.

J is TRBJ1-5 and V is TRBV6-5; D is unresolved. There are 13 residues in the CDR3. CDR1 is MNHEY, CDR2 SVGAGI, per germline. The V gene lost 5 bases and the J gene lost 11 bases, with 16 bases spanning the gap. CDR3 in DNA: TGTGCCAGCAGTCAGACATGGGGAGAGACCCAGCATTTT. The encoded protein is CASSQTWGETQHF.

The rearrangement joins TRBV19 to TRBJ1-2; D is possibly TRBD1 (6 bases). This CDR3 has 9 residues. V was shortened by 10 bases and J by 12 bases, with 12 bases between the two germline ends. CDR1 is LNHDA, CDR2 SQIVND, per germline (reference sequence). CDR3 residues: CATKTGNTF. The CDR3 region has the DNA TGTGCCACTAAGACAGGCAACACCTTC.

At least ten counts were recorded for this clonotype. One end of the junction fails to match germline, which may point to a read error. The genes are TRBV7-9 and TRBJ2-1; weak D call: TRBD2 (6 bases). The CDR3 runs 17 residues. Germline V gene sequence: CDR1 SEHNR, CDR2 FQNEAQ (reference sequence). This CDR3 is CASSGQTGRASHNEQFF. Here the CDR3 DNA reads TGTGCTAGCAGCGGACAAACCGGGAGAGCCTCCCACAATGAGCAGTTCTTC. Using reference TRBV7-9 and TRBJ2-1 for the parts outside the CDR3, the full variable domain is DTGVSQNPRHKITKRGQNVTFRCDPISEHNRLYWYRQTLGQGPEFLTYFQNEAQLEKSRLLSDRFSAERPKGSFSTLEIQRTEQGDSAMYLCASSGQTGRASHNEQFFGPGTRLTVL.

V usage is TRBV6-1 and J usage is TRBJ2-7; the D gene could be TRBD1 or TRBD2 (5 bases each). Trimming left V 4 bases short and J 4 bases short, with 14 bases between. The CDR3 length is 14 residues. Per the germline V gene, CDR1 is MNHNS and CDR2 is SASEGT. Written as DNA, the CDR3 is TGTGCCAGCAGTGCAAGGCAGGGAGTATACGAGCAGTACTTC. This encodes CASSARQGVYEQYF.

This clonotype appeared many times. The chain links TRBV5-1 to TRBJ1-1, with 8 nucleotides matching TRBD1. The CDR3 consists of 15 residues. V gave up 4 bases and J gave up 4 bases; unmatched junction bases: 9. Germline V gene lookup returns CDR1 SGHRS and CDR2 YFSETQ. CDR3 residues: CASSISGGMGTEAFF. Written as DNA, the CDR3 is TGCGCCAGCAGCATATCAGGGGGCATGGGCACTGAAGCTTTCTTT.

Many counts were recorded for this clonotype. The chain joins TRBV20-1 to TRBJ1-3; the D gene is possibly TRBD1 (6 bases). There are 15 residues in the CDR3. From germline, CDR1 is DFQATT and CDR2 SNEGSKA (reference sequence). With 3 bases removed from V and 3 bases from J, the gap between germline ends came to 15 bases. The CDR3 region has the DNA TGCAGTGCTAGTACGCAGGGGAATGGTGGAAACACCATATATTTT. Residues: CSASTQGNGGNTIYF.

This clonotype has at least ten counts. J is TRBJ2-5 and V is TRBV19; 8 bases align to TRBD2. The germline gives CDR1 LNHDA, CDR2 SQIVND (reference sequence). This CDR3 is built from 14 residues. The V segment lost 3 bases and the J segment 4 bases; nucleotides outside the gene matches: 4. This chain's CDR3 is CASSMGLAGETQYF. The CDR3 bases are TGTGCCAGTAGTATGGGGCTAGCGGGAGAGACCCAGTACTTC.

This clonotype came up many times. The rearrangement joins TRBV19 to TRBJ2-5, with D perhaps TRBD1 (6 bases). Trimming took off 2 bases at V and 5 bases at J, with 12 bases between the two ends. Germline-derived CDR1 and CDR2 are LNHDA and SQIVND (reference sequence). This CDR3 comprises 14 residues. The chain's CDR3 is CASSITGSVETQYF. The CDR3, as DNA: TGTGCCAGTAGTATAACAGGGTCGGTCGAGACCCAGTACTTC.

This clonotype was found a few times. J is TRBJ2-3 and V is TRBV12-3 or TRBV12-4; D may be TRBD1 (5 bases). V was shortened by 3 bases and J by 11 bases, with 18 bases between the two germline ends. This CDR3 is built from 14 residues. CDR3 in DNA: TGTGCCAGCAGTTTGTGGTTTCAGGGCAATGAGCAGTATTTT. Translation gives CASSLWFQGNEQYF.

In DNA, the CDR3 is TGTGCCAGCTCACCACCCGTATACACTAGCGGGGAGACTGGGCAGTTCTTC. It encodes CASSPPVYTSGETGQFF. V and J are TRBV18 and TRBJ2-1, with TRBD2 matching over 10 bases. The V gene end was trimmed by 0 bases and the J gene end by 12 bases; junction bases not matched to a gene: 14. There are 17 residues in the CDR3. Germline V lookup: CDR1 KGHSH, CDR2 LQKENI.

This rearrangement joins TRBV7-8 to TRBJ2-1; D not certain. CDR1 is SGHVS and CDR2 is FQNEAQ in the germline V gene. Trimming removed 3 bases at V and 2 bases at J, with 5 bases between. The CDR3 loop spans 13 amino acids. The CDR3 reads CASSFGTYNEQFF. DNA for the CDR3: TGTGCCAGCAGCTTTGGCACCTACAATGAGCAGTTCTTC.